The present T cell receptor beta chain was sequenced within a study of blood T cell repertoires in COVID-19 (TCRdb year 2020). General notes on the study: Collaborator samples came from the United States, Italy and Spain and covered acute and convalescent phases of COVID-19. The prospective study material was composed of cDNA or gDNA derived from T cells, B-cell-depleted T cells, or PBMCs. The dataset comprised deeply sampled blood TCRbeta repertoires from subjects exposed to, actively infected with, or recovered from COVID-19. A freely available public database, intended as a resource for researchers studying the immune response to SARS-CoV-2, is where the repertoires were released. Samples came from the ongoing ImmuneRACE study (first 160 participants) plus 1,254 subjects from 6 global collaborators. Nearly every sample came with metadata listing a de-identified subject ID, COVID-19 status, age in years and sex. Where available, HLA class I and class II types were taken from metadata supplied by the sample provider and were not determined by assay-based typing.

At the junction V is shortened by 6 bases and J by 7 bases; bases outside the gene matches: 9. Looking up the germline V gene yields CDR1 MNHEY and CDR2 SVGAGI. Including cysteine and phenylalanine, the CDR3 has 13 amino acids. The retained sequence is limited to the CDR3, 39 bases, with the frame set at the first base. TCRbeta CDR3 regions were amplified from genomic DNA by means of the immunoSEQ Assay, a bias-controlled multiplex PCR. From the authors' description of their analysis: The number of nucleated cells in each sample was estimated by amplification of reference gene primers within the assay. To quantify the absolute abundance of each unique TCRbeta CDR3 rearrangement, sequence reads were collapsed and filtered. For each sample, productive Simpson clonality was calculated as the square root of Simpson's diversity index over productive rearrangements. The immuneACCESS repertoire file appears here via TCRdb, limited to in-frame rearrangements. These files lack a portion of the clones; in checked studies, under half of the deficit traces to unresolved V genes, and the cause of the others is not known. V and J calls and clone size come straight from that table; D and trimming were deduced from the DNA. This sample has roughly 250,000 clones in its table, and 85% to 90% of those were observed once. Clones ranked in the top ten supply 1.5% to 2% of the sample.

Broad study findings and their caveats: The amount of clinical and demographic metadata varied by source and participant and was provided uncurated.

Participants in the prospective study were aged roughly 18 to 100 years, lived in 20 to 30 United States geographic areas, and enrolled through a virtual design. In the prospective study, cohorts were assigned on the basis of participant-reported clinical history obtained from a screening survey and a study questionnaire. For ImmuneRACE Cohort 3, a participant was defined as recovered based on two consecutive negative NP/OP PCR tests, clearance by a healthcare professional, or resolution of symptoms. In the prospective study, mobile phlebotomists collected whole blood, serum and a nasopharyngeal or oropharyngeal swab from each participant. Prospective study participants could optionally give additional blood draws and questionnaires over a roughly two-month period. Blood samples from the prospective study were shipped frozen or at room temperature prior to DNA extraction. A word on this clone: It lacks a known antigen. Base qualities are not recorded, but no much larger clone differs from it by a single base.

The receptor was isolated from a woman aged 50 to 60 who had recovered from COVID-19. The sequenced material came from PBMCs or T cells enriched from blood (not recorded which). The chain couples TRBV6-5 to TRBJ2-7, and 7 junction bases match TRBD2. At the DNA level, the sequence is TGTGCCAGCAGGCAAAGACCTAGCGGAGAGCAGTACTTC. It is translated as CASRQRPSGEQYF.